This TCR beta chain was captured by sequencing in a study of OX40 agonist ivuxolimab in advanced cancers. Study as a whole: There were three patients with partial responses, one having hepatocellular carcinoma and two cutaneous melanoma. Whole-study results and caveats: Among the least clonally expanded were partial responders at 0.1-3.0 mg/kg. Specificity for antigen went undetermined in the expanded peripheral T cells. Expanded clones were, on average, more numerous in CD8+ T cells than in CD4+.

V gave up 3 bases and J gave up 0 bases, with 8 bases separating them. This CDR3 has 14 amino acids. Germline lookup yields CDR1 SGHDN and CDR2 FVKESK. In the case of this clone: Its antigen is undetermined.

The method was immunoSEQ multiplex PCR; TCRdb's version includes in-frame clones alone and lacks a portion of them. The sample lists approximately 31,000 clones; 88% were seen once. The receptor comes from an adult with an advanced solid tumor such as melanoma, head and neck, liver or kidney cancer. The sequencing here drew on CD4+ or CD8+ T cells sorted from blood, taken in a trial of the OX40 agonist ivuxolimab. V and J are TRBV14 and TRBJ1-1, with unresolved D. For the CDR3, the DNA is TGTGCCAGCAGCCAGTTTATTATGAACACTGAAGCTTTCTTT. It encodes CASSQFIMNTEAFF.